The rows below give T cell receptor beta chains drawn from one sample of a study of blood T cells in healthy people across ages. From the 5' RACE reads, TCRdb called clonotypes with MiXCR, one entry per CDR3 protein. The sample consists of roughly 1 million distinct CDR3 sequences, approximately 26% of them appearing once. This same sample was also part of a study on T cells of mothers and their children.

Sequenced: blood. These receptors all come from a girl aged 2-9 years in good health. CDR3s include the opening cysteine and the closing phenylalanine or tryptophan. The order of the fields is clone size, V gene, J gene, D gene, CDR3 protein, CDR3 DNA. D genes are given only for firm matches. The size entry is marked missing in some rows and otherwise reads once, few, many or a size class.

>.|TRBV4-3|TRBJ2-3|TRBD1
CASSRTLGTGGHTDTQYF
TGCGCCAGCAGCCGCACGTTAGGGACAGGGGGCCACACAGATACGCAGTATTTT
>.|TRBV7-6|TRBJ2-3|TRBD2
CASSSSQGTSGLYF
TGTGCCAGCAGCTCGAGCCAAGGGACTAGCGGACTGTATTTT
>many|TRBV7-2|TRBJ2-7|.
CASSLIGGSTYEQYF
TGTGCCAGCAGCTTAATAGGCGGTAGTACCTACGAGCAGTACTTC
>.|TRBV7-3|TRBJ2-1|.
CASSSSRSSDGQFF
TGTGCCAGCAGCTCTAGTCGAAGTAGCGATGGGCAGTTCTTC
>few|TRBV6-2/TRBV6-3|TRBJ2-5|TRBD2
CASSPARGLETQYF
TGTGCCAGCAGTCCCGCGCGGGGGTTGGAGACCCAGTACTTC
>.|TRBV6-6|TRBJ2-6|.
CASRQSATSGANVLTF
TGTGCCAGCAGACAGTCAGCCACCTCTGGGGCCAACGTCCTGACTTTC
>few|TRBV29-1|TRBJ2-5|TRBD1
CSVEEGQGETQYF
TGCAGCGTTGAAGAAGGACAGGGGGAGACCCAGTACTTC
>.|TRBV10-3|TRBJ1-1|.
CAISESTGNTEAFF
TGTGCCATCAGTGAATCGACAGGGAACACTGAAGCTTTCTTT
>.|TRBV7-2|TRBJ2-2|TRBD2
CASSTGLAKGELFF
TGTGCCAGCAGCACGGGACTAGCGAAAGGGGAGCTGTTTTTT
>few|TRBV5-1|TRBJ2-5|TRBD2
CASSTGLAQFAFF
TGCGCCAGCAGCACCGGACTAGCCCAGTTTGCGTTCTTC
>.|TRBV7-9|TRBJ1-2|TRBD1
CASSLTPTGDGYTF
TGTGCCAGCAGCTTAACCCCGACAGGGGATGGCTACACCTTC
>.|TRBV3-1|TRBJ2-7|TRBD1
CASSQVPPGQGYEQYF
TGTGCCAGCAGCCAAGTCCCCCCGGGACAGGGGTACGAGCAGTACTTC
>few|TRBV6-2/TRBV6-3|TRBJ1-6|.
CASRNIHPGSNSPLHF
TGTGCCAGCAGAAACATTCATCCGGGGTCAAATTCACCCCTCCACTTT
>.|TRBV10-3|TRBJ2-3|.
CAISEWLDTQYF
TGTGCCATCAGTGAGTGGTTGGATACGCAGTATTTT
>.|TRBV14|TRBJ1-1|.
CASSQGSGLEAFF
TGTGCCAGCAGCCAAGGGTCTGGGCTTGAAGCTTTCTTT
>.|TRBV12-3/TRBV12-4|TRBJ2-6|.
CASSGIRQGGSGANVLTF
TGTGCCAGCAGTGGGATAAGACAGGGAGGAAGTGGGGCCAACGTCCTGACTTTC
>.|TRBV7-8|TRBJ2-1|.
CASSLNGRGGDYNEQFF
TGTGCCAGCAGCTTAAATGGGCGGGGTGGAGATTACAATGAGCAGTTCTTC
>.|TRBV24-1|TRBJ2-1|.
CATSDQQSPSSHEQFF
TGTGCCACCAGTGACCAGCAGAGCCCTAGCTCCCATGAGCAGTTCTTC
>.|TRBV27|TRBJ2-2|TRBD1
CASSQTGGVGELFF
TGTGCCAGCAGTCAGACAGGGGGGGTCGGGGAGCTGTTTTTT
>few|TRBV6-1|TRBJ2-7|TRBD1
CASTLIPAGGSYEQYF
TGTGCCAGCACCCTGATCCCTGCAGGGGGCTCCTACGAGCAGTACTTC
>.|TRBV7-9|TRBJ1-1|.
CASSQNGYTEAFF
TGTGCCAGCAGCCAAAATGGGTACACTGAAGCTTTCTTT
>.|TRBV20-1|TRBJ2-1|TRBD2
CSAYSTSDLSYNEQFF
TGCAGTGCCTACTCCACTAGCGACCTCTCCTACAATGAGCAGTTCTTC
>.|TRBV7-9|TRBJ2-5|.
CASSFQGPETQYF
TGTGCCAGCAGCTTTCAGGGCCCGGAGACCCAGTACTTC
>.|TRBV29-1|TRBJ1-2|TRBD1
CSVRFGQGRYGYTF
TGCAGCGTTCGATTTGGACAGGGTAGATATGGCTACACCTTC
>many|TRBV7-2|TRBJ2-5|.
CASSLVQIHQETQYF
TGTGCCAGCAGCTTAGTACAGATACACCAAGAGACCCAGTACTTC
>.|TRBV20-1|TRBJ2-5|.
CSARDSRDSQETQHF
TGCAGTGCTAGAGATTCTCGGGACTCCCAAGAGACCCAGCACTTC
>few|TRBV28|TRBJ1-2|.
CASSFTGRMGNYGYTF
TGTGCCAGCAGTTTTACAGGGAGGATGGGTAACTATGGCTACACCTTC
>.|TRBV4-2|TRBJ1-5|TRBD1
CASSLRQGMQPQHF
TGTGCCAGCAGCCTTCGACAGGGAATGCAACCCCAGCATTTT
>.|TRBV15|TRBJ2-5|TRBD1
CATSWDRGQETQYF
TGTGCCACCAGCTGGGACAGGGGCCAAGAGACCCAGTACTTC